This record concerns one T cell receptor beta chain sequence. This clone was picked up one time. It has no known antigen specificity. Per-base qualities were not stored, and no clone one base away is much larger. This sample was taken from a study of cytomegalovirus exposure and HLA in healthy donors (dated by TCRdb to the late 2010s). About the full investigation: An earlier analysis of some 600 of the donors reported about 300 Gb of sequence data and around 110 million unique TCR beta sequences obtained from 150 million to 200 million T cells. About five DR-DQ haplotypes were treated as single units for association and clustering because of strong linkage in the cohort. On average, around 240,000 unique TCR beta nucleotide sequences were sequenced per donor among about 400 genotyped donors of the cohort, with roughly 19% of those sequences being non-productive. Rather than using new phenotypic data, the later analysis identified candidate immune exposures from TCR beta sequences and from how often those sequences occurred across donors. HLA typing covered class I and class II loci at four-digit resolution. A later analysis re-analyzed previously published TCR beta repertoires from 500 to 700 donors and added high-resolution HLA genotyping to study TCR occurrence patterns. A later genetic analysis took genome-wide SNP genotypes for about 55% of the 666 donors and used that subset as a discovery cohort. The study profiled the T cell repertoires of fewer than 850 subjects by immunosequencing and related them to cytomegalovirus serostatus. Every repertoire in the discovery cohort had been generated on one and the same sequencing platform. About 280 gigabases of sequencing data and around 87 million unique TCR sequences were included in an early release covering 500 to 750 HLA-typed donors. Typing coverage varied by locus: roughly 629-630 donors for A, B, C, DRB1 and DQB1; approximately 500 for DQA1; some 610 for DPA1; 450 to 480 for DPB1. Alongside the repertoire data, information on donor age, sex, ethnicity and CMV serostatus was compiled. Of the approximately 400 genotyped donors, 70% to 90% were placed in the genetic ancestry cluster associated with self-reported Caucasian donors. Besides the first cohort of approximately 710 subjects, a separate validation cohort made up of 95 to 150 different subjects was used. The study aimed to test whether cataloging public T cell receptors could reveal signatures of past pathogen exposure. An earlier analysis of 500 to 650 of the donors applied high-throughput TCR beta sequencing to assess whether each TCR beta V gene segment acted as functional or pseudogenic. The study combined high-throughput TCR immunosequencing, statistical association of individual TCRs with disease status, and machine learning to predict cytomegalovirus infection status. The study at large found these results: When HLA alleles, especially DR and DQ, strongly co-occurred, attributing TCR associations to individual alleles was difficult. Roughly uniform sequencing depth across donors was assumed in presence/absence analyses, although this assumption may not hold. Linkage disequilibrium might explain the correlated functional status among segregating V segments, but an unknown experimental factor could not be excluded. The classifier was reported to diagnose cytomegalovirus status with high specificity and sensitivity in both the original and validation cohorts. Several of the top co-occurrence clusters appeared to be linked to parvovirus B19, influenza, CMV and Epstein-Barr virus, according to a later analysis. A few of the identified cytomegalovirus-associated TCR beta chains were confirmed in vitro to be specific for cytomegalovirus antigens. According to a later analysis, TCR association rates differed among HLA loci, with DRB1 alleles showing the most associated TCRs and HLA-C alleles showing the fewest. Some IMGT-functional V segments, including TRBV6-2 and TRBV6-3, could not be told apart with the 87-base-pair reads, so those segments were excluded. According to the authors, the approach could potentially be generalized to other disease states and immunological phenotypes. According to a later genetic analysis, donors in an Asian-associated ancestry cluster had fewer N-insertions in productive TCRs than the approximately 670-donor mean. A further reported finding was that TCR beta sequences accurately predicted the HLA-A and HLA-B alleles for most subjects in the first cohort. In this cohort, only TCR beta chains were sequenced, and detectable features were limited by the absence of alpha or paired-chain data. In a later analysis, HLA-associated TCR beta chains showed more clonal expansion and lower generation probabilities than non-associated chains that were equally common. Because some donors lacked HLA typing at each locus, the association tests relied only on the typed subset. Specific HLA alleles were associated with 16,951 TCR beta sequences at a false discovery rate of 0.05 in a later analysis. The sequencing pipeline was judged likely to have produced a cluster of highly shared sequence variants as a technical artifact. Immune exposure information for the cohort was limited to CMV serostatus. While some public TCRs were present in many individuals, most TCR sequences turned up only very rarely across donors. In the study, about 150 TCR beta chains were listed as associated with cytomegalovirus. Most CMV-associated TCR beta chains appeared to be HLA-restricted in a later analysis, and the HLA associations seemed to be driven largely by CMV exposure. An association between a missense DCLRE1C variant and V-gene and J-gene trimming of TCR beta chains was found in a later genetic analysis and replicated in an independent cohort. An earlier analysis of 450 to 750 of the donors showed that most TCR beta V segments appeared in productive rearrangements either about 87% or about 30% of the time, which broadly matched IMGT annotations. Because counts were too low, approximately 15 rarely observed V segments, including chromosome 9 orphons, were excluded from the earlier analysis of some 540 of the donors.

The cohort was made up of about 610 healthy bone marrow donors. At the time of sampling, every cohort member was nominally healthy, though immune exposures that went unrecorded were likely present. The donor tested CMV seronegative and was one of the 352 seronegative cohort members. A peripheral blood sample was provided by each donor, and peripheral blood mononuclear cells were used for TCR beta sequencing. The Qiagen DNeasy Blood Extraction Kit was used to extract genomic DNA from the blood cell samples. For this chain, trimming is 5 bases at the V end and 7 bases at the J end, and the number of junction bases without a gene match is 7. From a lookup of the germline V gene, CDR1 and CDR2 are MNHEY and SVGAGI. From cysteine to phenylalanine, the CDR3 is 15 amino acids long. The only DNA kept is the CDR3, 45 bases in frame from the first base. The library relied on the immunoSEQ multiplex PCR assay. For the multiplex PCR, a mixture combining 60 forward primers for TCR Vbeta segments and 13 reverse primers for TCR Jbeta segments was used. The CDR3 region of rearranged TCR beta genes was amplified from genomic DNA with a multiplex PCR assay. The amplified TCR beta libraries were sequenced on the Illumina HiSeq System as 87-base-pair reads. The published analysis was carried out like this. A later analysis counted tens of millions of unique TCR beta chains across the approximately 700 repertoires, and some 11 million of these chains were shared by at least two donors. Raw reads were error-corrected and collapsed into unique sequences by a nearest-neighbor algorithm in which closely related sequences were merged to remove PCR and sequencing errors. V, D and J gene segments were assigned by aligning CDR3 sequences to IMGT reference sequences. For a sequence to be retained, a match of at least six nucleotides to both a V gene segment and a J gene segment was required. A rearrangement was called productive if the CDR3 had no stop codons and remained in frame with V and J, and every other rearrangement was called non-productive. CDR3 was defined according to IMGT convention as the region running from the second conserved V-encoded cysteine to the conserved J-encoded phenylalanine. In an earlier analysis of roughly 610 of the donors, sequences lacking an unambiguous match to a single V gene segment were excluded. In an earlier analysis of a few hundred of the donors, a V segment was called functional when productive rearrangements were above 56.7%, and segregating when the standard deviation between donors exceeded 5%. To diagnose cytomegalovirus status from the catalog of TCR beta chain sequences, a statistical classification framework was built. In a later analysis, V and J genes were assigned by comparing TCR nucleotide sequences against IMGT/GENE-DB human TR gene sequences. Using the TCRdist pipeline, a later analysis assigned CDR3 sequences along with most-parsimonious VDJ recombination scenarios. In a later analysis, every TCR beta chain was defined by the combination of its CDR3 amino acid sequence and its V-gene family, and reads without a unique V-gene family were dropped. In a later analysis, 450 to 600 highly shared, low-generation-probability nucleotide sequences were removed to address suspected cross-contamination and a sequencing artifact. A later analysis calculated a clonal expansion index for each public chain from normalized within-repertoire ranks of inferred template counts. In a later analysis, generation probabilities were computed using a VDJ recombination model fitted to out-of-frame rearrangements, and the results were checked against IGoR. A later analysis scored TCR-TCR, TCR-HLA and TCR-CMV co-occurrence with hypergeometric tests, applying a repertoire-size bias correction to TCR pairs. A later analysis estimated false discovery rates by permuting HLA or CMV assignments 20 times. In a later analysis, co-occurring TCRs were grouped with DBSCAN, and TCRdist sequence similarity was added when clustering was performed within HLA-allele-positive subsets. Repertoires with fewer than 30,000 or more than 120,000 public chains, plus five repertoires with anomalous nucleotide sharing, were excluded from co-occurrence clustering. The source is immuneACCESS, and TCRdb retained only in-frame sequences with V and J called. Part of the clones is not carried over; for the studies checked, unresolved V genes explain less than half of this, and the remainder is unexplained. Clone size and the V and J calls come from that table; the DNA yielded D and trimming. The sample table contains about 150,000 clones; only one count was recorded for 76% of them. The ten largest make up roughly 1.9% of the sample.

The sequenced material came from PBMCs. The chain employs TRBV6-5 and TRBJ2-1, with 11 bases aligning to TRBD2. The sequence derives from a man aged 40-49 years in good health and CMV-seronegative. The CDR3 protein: CASSPGLAAKNEQFF. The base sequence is TGTGCCAGCAGTCCGGGACTAGCGGCGAAAAATGAGCAGTTCTTC.